Listed here are 11 T cell receptor beta chains from one sample, sequenced in a study of cytomegalovirus exposure and HLA in healthy donors. A multiplex PCR was run with 60 Vbeta primers and 13 Jbeta primers. Data came from immunoSEQ multiplex PCR; TCRdb stores just in-frame clones and leaves some out. The sample has 75,000 to 90,000 clones; around three fifths are singletons. The sequencing sample was made of PBMCs. The receptor source for this set is a woman in her forties in good health and CMV-seropositive.

The chain combines TRBV2 with TRBJ1-1, with D perhaps TRBD1 (5 bases). The ends were cut back, 6 bases at V and 7 bases at J, with 18 bases in the middle. In germline, CDR1 is SNHLY, CDR2 FYNNEI. The CDR3 has 14 residues. DNA of the CDR3: TGTGCCAGCAGGGGCGGGGGTGGGGCGAATGAAGCTTTCTTT. As protein: CASRGGGGANEAFF.

This sequence joins TRBV5-8 and TRBJ2-3, with 11 positions matching TRBD2. Losses at the gene ends were 4 bases for V and 2 bases for J; bases not matched to a gene: 6. The germline gives CDR1 SGHTS, CDR2 YDEGEE. CDR3 size: 16 residues. This CDR3 reads CASSQGLAAITDTQYF. CDR3 bases: TGTGCCAGCAGCCAGGGACTAGCGGCTATCACAGATACGCAGTATTTT.

The J gene is TRBJ2-4, the V gene TRBV11-2, with a weak D call TRBD1 (6 bases). The germline gives CDR1 SGHAT, CDR2 FQNNGV. CDR3 length: 14 amino acids. Trimming pared 4 bases from V and 9 bases from J, leaving 16 bases between. The CDR3 here is CASSSGVPPSIQYF. CDR3 DNA sequence: TGTGCCAGCAGCTCAGGGGTGCCCCCTTCCATTCAGTACTTC. Looking up the rest from reference TRBV11-2 and TRBJ2-4 gives the full variable domain: EAGVAQSPRYKIIEKRQSVAFWCNPISGHATLYWYQQILGQGPKLLIQFQNNGVVDDSQLPKDRFSAERLKGVDSTLKIQPAKLEDSAVYLCASSSGVPPSIQYFGAGTRLSVL.

This clone is medium-sized. The V gene is TRBV7-9, the J gene TRBJ2-7; D is perhaps TRBD1 (6 bases). The CDR3 spans 14 residues. Trimming stripped 2 bases from V and 4 bases from J, with 12 bases between. Germline lookup yields CDR1 SEHNR and CDR2 FQNEAQ (reference sequence). The CDR3 DNA reads TGTGCCAGCAGCTTACCCCGGGACACATACGAGCAGTACTTC. This sequence encodes CASSLPRDTYEQYF. Full variable domain (missing parts from reference TRBV7-9 and TRBJ2-7): DTGVSQNPRHKITKRGQNVTFRCDPISEHNRLYWYRQTLGQGPEFLTYFQNEAQLEKSRLLSDRFSAERPKGSFSTLEIQRTEQGDSAMYLCASSLPRDTYEQYFGPGTRLTVT.

This clone has more than one count but fewer than ten. CDR3: CSVECATGELFF. CDR3 DNA sequence: TGCAGCGTTGAATGCGCCACCGGGGAGCTGTTTTTT. This chain connects TRBV29-1 to TRBJ2-2; D not resolved. Deletions cut 2 bases from V and 4 bases from J, with 5 bases between. CDR1 SQVTM and CDR2 ANQGSEA come from the germline V gene. The CDR3 extends over 12 amino acids.

The CDR3 reads CASFPLQGAGYNGELFF. In DNA, the CDR3 is TGTGCCAGCTTCCCTTTGCAGGGGGCCGGGTACAACGGGGAGCTGTTTTTT. The chain recombines TRBV5-6 with TRBJ2-2; TRBD1 matches at 8 bases. This CDR3 has 17 amino acids. With 7 bases clipped from V and 7 bases from J, the junction kept 18 bases outside the gene matches. The germline V gene encodes CDR1 SGHDT and CDR2 YYEEEE.

The J gene is TRBJ1-2, the V gene TRBV28; TRBD1 aligns across 9 bases. The CDR3 contains 15 residues. V shed 6 bases and J 2 bases; nucleotides not matched to a gene: 7. CDR1 and CDR2 (germline): MDHEN, SYDVKM. CDR3: CASSEDRGRNYGYTF. The DNA for the CDR3 is TGTGCCAGCAGCGAGGACAGGGGAAGAAACTATGGCTACACCTTC.

This clone was detected only a few times. V and J are TRBV4-3 and TRBJ2-1; no clear D gene. Trimming took 0 bases from V and 0 from J, leaving 9 bases between them. Germline assignment: CDR1 LGHNA and CDR2 YSLEER. The CDR3 has 16 amino acids. This CDR3 is CASSQEWRSSYNEQFF. DNA for the CDR3: TGCGCCAGCAGCCAAGAATGGCGGTCCTCCTACAATGAGCAGTTCTTC.

The J gene is TRBJ2-5, the V gene TRBV7-2, with TRBD2 identical over 7 bases. The V gene's germline CDR1 is SGHTA and CDR2 FQGNSA. This CDR3 region has 19 residues. V gave up 2 bases and J gave up 3 bases; unmatched junction bases: 18. CDR3 protein: CASSLNYRVGRGIEETQYF. The CDR3 DNA reads as TGTGCCAGCAGCTTAAATTACAGAGTCGGGCGGGGGATCGAAGAGACCCAGTACTTC.

A few counts support this clone. V usage is TRBV7-2 and J usage is TRBJ1-6, with a possible D match to TRBD1 (6 bases). V was trimmed by 6 bases and J by 5 bases, leaving 14 bases between them. CDR3 length: 15 amino acids. Germline V gives CDR1 SGHTA, CDR2 FQGNSA. The CDR3 coding sequence is TGTGCCAGCAGGGGGGGGGCTACAAATAATTCACCCCTCCACTTT. Translation gives CASRGGATNNSPLHF.

V gene TRBV19 combines with J gene TRBJ1-1; 7 bases line up with TRBD1. This CDR3 is built from 17 residues. J gave up 5 bases and V 6 bases, and 18 bases lay outside the gene matches. The V gene's germline CDR1 is LNHDA and CDR2 SQIVND (reference sequence). CDR3 sequence (DNA): TGTGCCAGTAGAGGTAACAGGGGACCTAGCGGGAGGACTGAAGCTTTCTTT. Its protein product is CASRGNRGPSGRTEAFF.